This TCR beta chain was identified in a study of T cell repertoires in cytomegalovirus infection. Background on the study: The public TCR beta signatures pointed to both CMV infection and matching HLA type.

This clonotype showed up many times. Its antigen is still unknown. General study results and limits: Accumulated public TCR beta family frequency recognized individuals carrying CMV together with the relevant HLA. CMV-specific TCR beta clonotypes restricted by HLA-C dominated the ex vivo response.

MiXCR, applied by TCRdb to the reads, yields one record per CDR3 protein. The table lists over 200,000 distinct CDR3 sequences, approximately 13% of them singletons, with around 8.7% in the top ten. The ends lost 8 bases at V and 2 bases at J; junction bases unmatched: 12. This CDR3 contains 16 residues. Germline lookup yields CDR1 LNHDA and CDR2 SQIVND (reference sequence). The clonotype was recovered from a human donor in good health (CMV status not recorded). Some clones in this sample may be carry-over from other donors' samples. The chain carries TRBV19 and TRBJ1-5; 7 bases are shared with TRBD1. The sample consisted of PBMCs. CDR3 coding DNA: TGTGCCAGTGAGGGACAGTCACGGAGGGGCAATCAGCCCCAGCATTTT. It yields the protein CASEGQSRRGNQPQHF.